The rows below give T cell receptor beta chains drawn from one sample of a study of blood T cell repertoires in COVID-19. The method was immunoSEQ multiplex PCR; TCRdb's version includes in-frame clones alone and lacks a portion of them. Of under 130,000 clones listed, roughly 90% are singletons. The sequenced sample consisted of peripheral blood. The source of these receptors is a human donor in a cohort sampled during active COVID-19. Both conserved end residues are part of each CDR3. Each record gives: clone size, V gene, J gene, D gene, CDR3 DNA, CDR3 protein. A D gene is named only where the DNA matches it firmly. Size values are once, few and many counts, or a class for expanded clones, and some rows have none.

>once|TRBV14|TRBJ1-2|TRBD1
TGTGCCAGCAGCCAAGATGACAGGGGAGGACCTAACTATGGCTACACCTTC
CASSQDDRGGPNYGYTF
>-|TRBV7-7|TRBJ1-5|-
TGTGCTAGCAACAAACCCTCGTGGAGACAGACTAGCAATCAGCCCCAGCATTTT
CASNKPSWRQTSNQPQHF
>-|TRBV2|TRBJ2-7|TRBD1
TGTGCCAGCAGTGAAAACAGGGGAAGGAACTACGAGCAGTACTTC
CASSENRGRNYEQYF
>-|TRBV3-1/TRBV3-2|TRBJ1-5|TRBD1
TGTGCCAGCAGCCAATATAAGGGGGCTGATCAGCCCCAGCATTTT
CASSQYKGADQPQHF
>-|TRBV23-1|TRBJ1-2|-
TGCGCCAGCAGTCTCAAGCAGGGCGAGGATGGCTACACCTTC
CASSLKQGEDGYTF
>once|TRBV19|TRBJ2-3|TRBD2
TGTGCCAGTAGTAGCCTAGCGGGAGTAGCAGATACGCAGTATTTT
CASSSLAGVADTQYF
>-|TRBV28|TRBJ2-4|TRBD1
TGTGCCAGCAGTTTAAGAGGACTCAGACAGGGGTGGGCCAAAAACATTCAGTACTTC
CASSLRGLRQGWAKNIQYF
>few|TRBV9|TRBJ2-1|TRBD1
TGTGCCAGCAGCGTAAGGCAGGGGGCGCGTAATGAGCAGTTCTTC
CASSVRQGARNEQFF
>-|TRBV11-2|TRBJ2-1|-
TGTGCCAGCCGCGGGTGGGGTGAGCAGTTCTTC
CASRGWGEQFF
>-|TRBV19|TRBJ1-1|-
TGTGCCAGTAGTAATACAGGATACACTGAAGCTTTCTTT
CASSNTGYTEAFF